The 16 T cell receptor beta chains in this list originate from one sample, sequenced in a study of CD8 T cells in acute hepatitis C reinfection. Time point reported: naive CD8 control sorted from an acute-time-point sample. Assay: immunoSEQ multiplex PCR; the TCRdb copy retains only in-frame clones and omits some. Of 30,000 to 40,000 clones listed, about 87% were seen once; the top ten hold 0.4% to 0.5%. Sequencing used naive CD8+ T cells from PBMCs. The receptors here all came from a man aged 25 to 40 with chronic hepatitis C.

For this clone: This same CDR3 is encoded by further DNA sequences in the sample. The CDR3: CASSLGGTLEAFF. The CDR3 nucleotides are TGTGCCAGCAGTTTAGGGGGGACCCTAGAAGCTTTCTTT. The chain uses TRBV27 and TRBJ1-1; D is possibly TRBD1 (5 bases). This CDR3 has 13 residues. Per the germline V gene, CDR1 is MNHEY and CDR2 is SMNVEV (reference sequence). V dropped 2 bases and J dropped 8 bases, with 12 bases sitting between them.

There are a few counts of this clone. The gene calls are TRBV7-9 and TRBJ2-5, with 11 nucleotides matching TRBD1. The germline V gene has CDR1 SEHNR and CDR2 FQNEAQ (reference sequence). V lost 4 bases to trimming and J lost 2 bases; unmatched junction nucleotides: 6. The CDR3 spans 16 residues. CDR3 in amino acids: CASSWDRGIEQETQYF. As DNA, the CDR3 is TGTGCCAGCAGCTGGGACAGGGGGATTGAGCAAGAGACCCAGTACTTC.

CDR3 sequence: CASSPDTHNEQFF. For the CDR3, the DNA is TGTGCCAGCAGCCCTGACACCCACAATGAGCAGTTCTTC. The J gene is TRBJ2-1, the V gene TRBV9; the D is unclear. Germline loops: CDR1 SGDLS, CDR2 YYNGEE. V lost 4 bases and J 5 bases, leaving 10 bases between the germline ends. The CDR3 extends over 13 amino acids.

The chain couples TRBV29-1 to TRBJ2-1; 9 bases match TRBD1. Trimming at V came to 3 bases and at J to 8 bases, leaving 14 bases not matched to a gene. This CDR3 has 16 residues. The V gene's germline CDR1 is SQVTM and CDR2 ANQGSEA. The CDR3 bases are TGCAGCGTTGAGGGGGAGGGGACAGGGTTGAGGGATGAGCAGTTCTTC. It encodes CSVEGEGTGLRDEQFF.

V and J are TRBV5-1 and TRBJ2-7, with D uncertain. Between the trimmed V and J ends, which lost 0 bases and 4 bases, there was a span of 2 bases. CDR1 is SGHRS and CDR2 is YFSETQ in the germline V gene. The CDR3 is 11 amino acids. CDR3: CASSLGYEQYF. The CDR3, as DNA: TGCGCCAGCAGCTTGGGTTACGAGCAGTACTTC.

The chain employs TRBV7-9 and TRBJ2-7, with D perhaps being TRBD1 or TRBD2 (7 bases each). This CDR3 region has 16 residues. Germline V gene lookup returns CDR1 SEHNR and CDR2 FQNEAQ (reference sequence). Trimming left V 2 bases short and J 4 bases short, with 18 bases between. The CDR3 region has the DNA TGTGCCAGCAGCTTACCAGGGGGGGAGGCCCGGTACGAGCAGTACTTC. It specifies CASSLPGGEARYEQYF.

This clone was observed a few times. V is TRBV5-1 and J is TRBJ1-1; no firm D call. Trimming removed 2 bases from V and 4 bases from J, with 12 bases in between. CDR1 and CDR2 from the germline V gene are SGHRS and YFSETQ. This CDR3 contains 14 residues. CDR3 sequence (DNA): TGCGCCAGCAGCTTAGGTCTATCGGTCACTGAAGCTTTCTTT. It yields the protein CASSLGLSVTEAFF.

The chain links TRBV6-4 to TRBJ2-1; a weak D match, TRBD2 (5 bases). The CDR3 has 14 residues. V lost 6 bases to trimming and J lost 1 base, with 10 bases between them. Germline values: CDR1 MRHNA, CDR2 SNTAGT. The DNA for the CDR3 is TGTGCCAGCAGCGCGGACTCATCCTACAATGAGCAGTTCTTC. It yields the protein CASSADSSYNEQFF.

The genes are TRBV10-3 and TRBJ1-2, with a possible D match to TRBD1 (5 bases). The CDR3 is made up of 15 amino acids. Germline CDR1 ENHRY, CDR2 SYGVKD. V lost 2 bases and J lost 0, with 10 bases in between. This CDR3 is CAISEGGQTNYGYTF. The CDR3 bases are TGTGCCATCAGTGAGGGAGGACAAACTAACTATGGCTACACCTTC.

This clone came up once. The chain recombines TRBV2 with TRBJ2-3; 8 nucleotides match TRBD1. CDR3 size: 17 residues. Germline V gives CDR1 SNHLY, CDR2 FYNNEI. J was trimmed by 3 bases and V by 6 bases; bases with no gene match: 14. The CDR3 here is CASSHPQTGDVTDTQYF. CDR3 sequence (DNA): TGTGCCAGCAGCCACCCTCAGACAGGGGATGTGACAGATACGCAGTATTTT.

The chain is built from TRBV13 and TRBJ2-3; the match to TRBD2 covers 13 bases. V dropped 5 bases and J dropped 4; count of bases not matched to a gene: 6. CDR1 is PRHDT, CDR2 FYEKMQ, per germline (reference sequence). The CDR3 covers 16 residues. DNA for the CDR3: TGTGCCAGCAGCGATGGACTAGCGGGAGTCTCAGATACGCAGTATTTT. Protein product: CASSDGLAGVSDTQYF.

The rearrangement links TRBV6-5 to TRBJ1-1, with TRBD1 matching over 7 bases. The V and J ends lost 2 bases and 1 base, in that order; junction bases with no gene match: 4. The CDR3 runs 15 residues. Looked up from germline, CDR1 is MNHEY and CDR2 is SVGAGI. The CDR3 loop reads CASSYTQGGNTEAFF. The CDR3 DNA reads as TGTGCCAGCAGTTACACCCAGGGGGGGAACACTGAAGCTTTCTTT.

The rearrangement uses TRBV25-1 and TRBJ1-2; D ambiguous. Germline V lookup: CDR1 MGHDK, CDR2 SYGVNS. V shed 1 base and J shed 3 bases, with 9 bases lying between them. This CDR3 contains 14 residues. CDR3 nucleotides: TGTGCCAGCAGTGAATTCGGCGGGCACTATGGCTACACCTTC. This gives the protein CASSEFGGHYGYTF.

The chain joins TRBV7-3 to TRBJ2-5; TRBD2 aligns across 8 bases. V lost 2 bases, J lost 5 bases, and 7 bases stayed unmatched. There are 15 residues in the CDR3. Germline lookup yields CDR1 SGHTA and CDR2 FQGTGA. DNA for the CDR3: TGTGCCAGCAGCTTAGTCGGGGGGGCTGGCGAGACCCAGTACTTC. Translating gives CASSLVGGAGETQYF.

The chain uses TRBV14 and TRBJ1-2; D unresolved. CDR3 size: 12 residues. V lost 0 bases to trimming and J lost 12 bases, with 11 bases between them. Looked up from germline, CDR1 is SGHDN and CDR2 is FVKESK. In nucleotides, the CDR3 is TGTGCCAGCAGCCAAGATACGCTGAGGAACACCTTC. Translated: CASSQDTLRNTF.

The J gene is TRBJ1-5, the V gene TRBV5-6; maybe TRBD1 (6 bases). This CDR3 has 13 residues. Trimming took off 7 bases at V and 4 bases at J, with 12 bases between the two ends. Germline V gene sequence: CDR1 SGHDT, CDR2 YYEEEE. CDR3 in DNA: TGTGCCAGCGGGGAACAGGGAAATCAGCCCCAGCATTTT. Protein sequence: CASGEQGNQPQHF.